A single sample is the source of the 24 T cell receptor beta chains below, sequenced in a study of cytomegalovirus exposure and HLA in healthy donors. PCR primers comprised 60 Vbeta and 13 Jbeta primers. Sequenced by immunoSEQ multiplex PCR; TCRdb stores in-frame clones only, minus some. The table lists 150,000 or so clones, roughly 88% of them singletons. What was sequenced was PBMCs. Source of these receptors: a man between 18 and 35 years old in good health and CMV-seropositive.

The rearrangement uses TRBV7-9 and TRBJ2-5, with 13 bases that match TRBD2. CDR1 and CDR2 (germline): SEHNR, FQNEAQ (reference sequence). Trimming removed 5 bases from V and 1 base from J; junction bases left unmatched: 4. The CDR3 contains 16 residues. Here the CDR3 reads CASSPRLAGGQETQYF. The CDR3, as DNA: TGTGCCAGCAGCCCCCGACTAGCGGGGGGCCAAGAGACCCAGTACTTC.

The V call is TRBV2, the J call TRBJ2-7, with D tentatively TRBD2 (7 bases). CDR1 and CDR2 from the germline V gene are SNHLY and FYNNEI. The CDR3 spans 14 residues. The germline V and J ends were trimmed by 11 bases and 7 bases, with 24 bases remaining between them. CDR3 sequence reads: CAGSLGGGPGEQYF. As DNA, the CDR3 is TGTGCCGGCTCCCTAGGGGGGGGTCCGGGGGAGCAGTACTTC.

The gene calls are TRBV9 and TRBJ2-7; D is possibly TRBD2 (6 bases). The germline V and J ends were trimmed by 0 bases and 6 bases, with 16 bases remaining between them. Germline CDR1 is SGDLS and CDR2 is YYNGEE. CDR3 length equals 15 residues. The CDR3 loop is CASSVGGVSQSEQYF. The DNA for the CDR3 is TGTGCCAGCAGCGTAGGGGGGGTCTCTCAGAGCGAGCAGTACTTC.

The chain is built from TRBV11-2 and TRBJ1-4; perhaps TRBD1 as D (6 bases). Germline CDR1 is SGHAT and CDR2 is FQNNGV. The V and J ends lost 6 bases and 4 bases respectively, with 27 bases between them. The CDR3 runs to 19 residues. CDR3 in DNA: TGTGCCAGCAGATCCACGGCGTCTGGGGGCGCCCCGGTTAATGAAAAACTGTTTTTT. It yields the protein CASRSTASGGAPVNEKLFF.

V gene TRBV7-6 combines with J gene TRBJ1-2, with D possibly TRBD1 on 5 matching bases. The germline V gene encodes CDR1 SGHVS and CDR2 FNYEAQ. Trimming stripped 4 bases from V and 0 bases from J, with 12 bases between. The CDR3 spans 15 residues. CDR3 amino acids: CASSSLQGSNYGYTF. CDR3 nucleotide sequence: TGTGCCAGCAGCTCTTTGCAGGGATCTAACTATGGCTACACCTTC.

This chain connects TRBV2 to TRBJ2-1, with D possibly being TRBD2 (6 bases). This CDR3 contains 14 residues. V was pared by 3 bases and J by 5 bases, with 11 bases between. CDR1 is SNHLY and CDR2 is FYNNEI in the germline V gene. Here the CDR3 reads CASSETRTDNEQFF. DNA for the CDR3: TGTGCCAGCAGTGAGACTAGGACCGACAATGAGCAGTTCTTC.

CDR3 sequence: CASSFRDRGLGEAFF. CDR3 in DNA: TGTGCCAGCAGTTTCCGGGACAGGGGTTTAGGTGAAGCTTTCTTT. V gene TRBV28 combines with J gene TRBJ1-1, with 10 bases matching TRBD1. Germline values: CDR1 MDHEN, CDR2 SYDVKM. V dropped 3 bases and J dropped 7; count of bases not matched to a gene: 8. The CDR3 extends over 15 amino acids.

The chain employs TRBV6-1 and TRBJ2-7; D is undetermined. CDR1 is MNHNS and CDR2 is SASEGT in the germline V gene. The CDR3 is made up of 13 amino acids. Trimming removed 6 bases at V and 0 bases at J, with 9 bases between. CDR3 coding DNA: TGTGCCAGCAGCCCAAGGAGCTCCTACGAGCAGTACTTC. It specifies CASSPRSSYEQYF.

This clone was picked up one time. The chain has TRBV15 and TRBJ1-2, with unresolved D. There are 14 residues in the CDR3. Germline lookup yields CDR1 LNHNV and CDR2 YYDKDF (reference sequence). V lost 0 bases to trimming and J lost 8 bases, with 13 bases between them. The CDR3 here is CATSREGYPEGYTF. Written as DNA, the CDR3 is TGTGCCACCAGCAGAGAAGGCTACCCGGAGGGCTACACCTTC.

This rearrangement joins TRBV4-1 to TRBJ1-3, with 11 bases that match TRBD1. The CDR3 loop spans 19 amino acids. V was clipped by 1 base and J by 0 bases; unmatched bases: 8. CDR1 and CDR2 from the germline V gene are MGHRA and YSYEKL. The CDR3 region is CASSQGGRDRGDSGNTIYF. CDR3 DNA sequence: TGCGCCAGCAGCCAAGGCGGCCGGGACAGGGGGGACTCTGGAAACACCATATATTTT.

The chain combines TRBV28 with TRBJ2-5, with 12 positions matching TRBD2. Germline lookup yields CDR1 MDHEN and CDR2 SYDVKM. Unmatched junction bases numbered 1, after V lost 1 base and J lost 4 bases. The CDR3 spans 15 residues. The CDR3 is CASSLLTSGGETQYF. In DNA, the CDR3 is TGTGCCAGCAGTTTATTGACTAGCGGGGGAGAGACCCAGTACTTC.

V usage is TRBV30 and J usage is TRBJ1-2; no reliable D call. CDR1 is GTSNPN, CDR2 SVGIG, per germline (reference sequence). This CDR3 spans 9 amino acids. This chain's CDR3 is CAFNSGYTF. The CDR3 DNA reads as TGTGCATTCAATAGCGGCTACACCTTC.

This clone has only one observation. CDR3 protein: CASSHESAQGYEQYF. In nucleotides, the CDR3 is TGCGCCAGCAGCCATGAATCGGCGCAGGGCTACGAGCAGTACTTC. The chain joins TRBV4-1 to TRBJ2-7; tentative D call: TRBD1 (5 bases). Trimming stripped 3 bases from V and 3 bases from J, with 15 bases between. This CDR3 has 15 amino acids. Germline loops: CDR1 MGHRA, CDR2 YSYEKL.

The rearrangement uses TRBV5-4 and TRBJ1-1; D remains unclear. V was clipped by 7 bases and J by 4 bases, with 14 bases between them. The CDR3 extends over 13 amino acids. The germline CDR1 and CDR2 sequences are SGHNT and YYREEE (reference sequence). CDR3 nucleotides: TGTGCCAGCGGGTGGCGGGAGGGCACTGAAGCTTTCTTT. Its translation: CASGWREGTEAFF.

This clone was seen a few times. This chain links TRBV30 with TRBJ2-3, with D possibly being TRBD2 (8 bases). The CDR3 consists of 15 residues. Germline V gives CDR1 GTSNPN, CDR2 SVGIG (reference sequence). V lost 5 bases and J 4 bases, leaving 19 bases between the germline ends. CDR3 DNA: TGTGCCTGGGACAACAGGGGCGGGGGGCCAGATACGCAGTATTTT. It codes for CAWDNRGGGPDTQYF.

The gene calls are TRBV5-1 and TRBJ2-5, with 10 nucleotides matching TRBD2. The J call may be faulty, since TRBJ2-7 better matches the DNA end. Germline V gene lookup returns CDR1 SGHRS and CDR2 YFSETQ. This CDR3 region has 16 residues. DNA for the CDR3: TGCGCCAGCAGCTTGCGGACTAGCGGTCTAACCTACGAGCAGTACTTC. This encodes CASSLRTSGLTYEQYF.

The rearrangement links TRBV19 to TRBJ2-4; 9 nucleotides match TRBD1. The ends lost 3 bases at V and 3 bases at J; junction bases unmatched: 9. Germline CDR1 LNHDA, CDR2 SQIVND (reference sequence). This CDR3 is 17 amino acids long. The CDR3 sequence is CASSISGQGFGKNIQYF. DNA for the CDR3: TGTGCCAGTAGTATTTCGGGACAGGGTTTCGGCAAAAACATTCAGTACTTC.

This clone came up once. The V and J genes are TRBV6-5 and TRBJ1-2; the D is unclear. The CDR3 consists of 15 residues. CDR1 MNHEY and CDR2 SVGAGI come from the germline V gene. Trimming cost V 2 bases and J 4 bases, with 14 bases left between them. For the CDR3, the DNA is TGTGCCAGCAGTTACGAGCAGGCTAACGTCTATGGCTACACCTTC. Its translation is CASSYEQANVYGYTF.

V usage is TRBV5-1 and J usage is TRBJ1-2; the match to TRBD1 covers 8 bases. V trimming: 4 bases; J trimming: 8 bases; junction bases outside the gene matches: 13. CDR3 size: 15 residues. Per the germline V gene, CDR1 is SGHRS and CDR2 is YFSETQ. The CDR3, as DNA: TGCGCCAGCAGCCAGGACAGGGCGGAGTTGGTCGGCTACACCTTC. Translated: CASSQDRAELVGYTF.

J is TRBJ2-3 and V is TRBV11-2; 13 bases map to TRBD2. V shed 6 bases, J shed 3 bases, and the junction held 6 bases outside the gene matches. Germline V gene sequence: CDR1 SGHAT, CDR2 FQNNGV. This CDR3 has 16 amino acids. Here the CDR3 DNA reads TGTGCCAGCAGAGAACTAGCGGGGGGGCTTACAGATACGCAGTATTTT. Amino acids: CASRELAGGLTDTQYF. Full variable domain (missing parts from reference TRBV11-2 and TRBJ2-3): EAGVAQSPRYKIIEKRQSVAFWCNPISGHATLYWYQQILGQGPKLLIQFQNNGVVDDSQLPKDRFSAERLKGVDSTLKIQPAKLEDSAVYLCASRELAGGLTDTQYFGPGTRLTVL.

The chain has TRBV5-1 and TRBJ2-7; 7 positions agree with TRBD1. The CDR3 runs to 15 residues. Germline lookup yields CDR1 SGHRS and CDR2 YFSETQ. V lost 0 bases to trimming and J lost 3 bases; unmatched junction nucleotides: 6. The CDR3 DNA reads as TGCGCCAGCAGCTTGGCCGGACAGGTGGTCTACGAGCAGTACTTC. As protein: CASSLAGQVVYEQYF.

The chain employs TRBV6-5 and TRBJ2-3; 10 positions agree with TRBD2. The germline gives CDR1 MNHEY, CDR2 SVGAGI. CDR3 length equals 16 residues. The junction had 7 bases not matched to a gene; V was cut back by 2 bases and J by 5 bases. CDR3 DNA sequence: TGTGCCAGCAGTTACCAAGCGGGGGGGCCGGTAGATACGCAGTATTTT. It is translated as CASSYQAGGPVDTQYF.

The chain employs TRBV6-1 and TRBJ2-7; 10 positions agree with TRBD1. Germline-derived CDR1 and CDR2 are MNHNS and SASEGT. This CDR3 spans 15 amino acids. V shed 5 bases and J 4 bases; nucleotides not matched to a gene: 8. The CDR3 reads CASSPRGDRGYEQYF. CDR3 nucleotide sequence: TGTGCCAGCAGTCCCCGAGGGGACAGGGGATACGAGCAGTACTTC.

The genes are TRBV11-2 and TRBJ2-1; 11 positions match TRBD2. CDR3 length: 15 amino acids. Germline V CDR1 and CDR2: SGHAT, FQNNGV. After removal of 5 bases from V and 3 bases from J, the junction contained 3 bases not matched to a gene. CDR3: CASSPSGGNYNEQFF. The DNA of the CDR3 is TGTGCCAGCAGCCCTAGCGGGGGGAACTACAATGAGCAGTTCTTC.